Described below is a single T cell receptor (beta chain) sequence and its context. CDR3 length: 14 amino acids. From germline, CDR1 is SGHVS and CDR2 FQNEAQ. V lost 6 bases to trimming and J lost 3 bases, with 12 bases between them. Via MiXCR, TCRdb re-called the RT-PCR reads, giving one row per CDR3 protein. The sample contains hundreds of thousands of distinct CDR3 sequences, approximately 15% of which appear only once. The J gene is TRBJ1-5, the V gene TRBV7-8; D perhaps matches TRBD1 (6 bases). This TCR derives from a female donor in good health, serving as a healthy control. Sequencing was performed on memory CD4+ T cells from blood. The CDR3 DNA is TGTGCCAGCAGTTGGGGGGGCCCCAATCAGCCCCAGCATTTT. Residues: CASSWGGPNQPQHF.